One sample yielded the 7 T cell receptor beta chains listed below, sequenced in a study of CD8 T cells in Susac syndrome. With random hexamers, roughly 0.45 to 1 ug RNA was reverse transcribed. TCRdb re-derived calls from the immunoSEQ multiplex PCR reads in MiXCR, one entry per CDR3 protein. The profile shows 250,000 to 300,000 distinct CDR3 sequences, roughly 81% of them singletons. Sequencing was carried out using CD8+ T cells from PBMCs. The source of these receptors is a human donor with multiple sclerosis.

The rearrangement links TRBV3-1 to TRBJ2-3; a weak D match, TRBD2 (6 bases). V dropped 0 bases and J dropped 0 bases, with 10 bases sitting between them. This CDR3 comprises 16 residues. In germline, CDR1 is LGHDT, CDR2 YNNKEL (reference sequence). DNA for the CDR3: TGTGCCAGCAGCCAAGAGGGAGGACCTAGCACAGATACGCAGTATTTT. Translating gives CASSQEGGPSTDTQYF.

The chain joins TRBV6-5 to TRBJ2-1; 11 bases line up with TRBD2. CDR1 is MNHEY and CDR2 is SVGAGI in the germline V gene. This CDR3 contains 15 residues. J gave up 12 bases and V 1 base, and 8 bases lay outside the gene matches. The CDR3 DNA is TGTGCCAGCAGTTACTTGAGACTAGCGGGAATCTTGCAGTTCTTC. It codes for CASSYLRLAGILQFF.

The rearrangement uses TRBV27 and TRBJ1-6; D may be TRBD1 (6 bases). The CDR3 runs 14 residues. Deletions cut 7 bases from V and 10 bases from J, with 17 bases between. The germline gives CDR1 MNHEY, CDR2 SMNVEV (reference sequence). The CDR3 loop is CASTLGGARSPLHF. The CDR3 DNA is TGTGCCAGCACCCTAGGGGGGGCGCGATCACCCCTCCACTTT.

The gene calls are TRBV11-1 and TRBJ2-3; 9 positions match TRBD2. Germline lookup yields CDR1 SGHAT and CDR2 FQDESV (reference sequence). The CDR3 has 18 residues. Trimming at V came to 4 bases and at J to 0 bases, leaving 11 bases not matched to a gene. CDR3 loop: CASSYLGTTSGSTDTQYF. In DNA form, the CDR3 reads TGTGCCAGCAGCTACCTCGGGACTACTAGCGGGAGCACAGATACGCAGTATTTT.

The V and J genes are TRBV23-1 and TRBJ2-1, with D maybe TRBD2 (5 bases). TRBV23-1 is treated as an ORF (open reading frame) with a function not yet certain. The CDR3 sequence is 16 residues long. V lost 4 bases to trimming and J lost 0 bases, with 13 bases between them. The CDR3 sequence: CASSLRTRFSYNEQFF. The CDR3 coding sequence is TGCGCCAGCAGTCTCCGGACTCGATTCTCCTACAATGAGCAGTTCTTC.

The rearrangement links TRBV9 to TRBJ1-1; D perhaps matches TRBD1 (6 bases). The CDR3 runs to 14 residues. Per germline, CDR1 SGDLS and CDR2 YYNGEE. The CDR3 protein is CASARGGMNTEAFF. Written as DNA, the CDR3 is TGTGCTTCCGCCCGGGGGGGCATGAACACTGAAGCTTTCTTT.

The V and J genes are TRBV20-1 and TRBJ2-7; either TRBD1 or TRBD2 may fit D (5 bases each). Germline assignment: CDR1 DFQATT and CDR2 SNEGSKA (reference sequence). V lost 7 bases, J lost 1 base, and 14 bases lay in between. The CDR3 loop spans 13 amino acids. The CDR3 region has the DNA TGCAGTGTTGAGGGGCTAGTATCCTACGAGCAGTACTTC. Translation: CSVEGLVSYEQYF.